This T cell receptor (beta chain) stems from a study of cytomegalovirus exposure and HLA in healthy donors. Germline V CDR1 and CDR2: LNHDA, SQIVND (reference sequence). This CDR3 has 14 amino acids. The ends lost 2 bases at V and 7 bases at J; junction bases unmatched: 7. PCR involved 60 Vbeta and 13 Jbeta primers. Clones were read by immunoSEQ multiplex PCR, and TCRdb kept only the in-frame ones, dropping some. The data hold 200,000 to 250,000 clones, with around 83% observed a single time. The material sequenced was PBMCs. This chain uses TRBV19 with TRBJ1-2; 7 bases line up with TRBD1. The TCR comes from a girl between 10 and 17 years old in good health and CMV-seronegative. The CDR3 bases are TGTGCCAGTAGTATACGGTCAGGGGGAAGTGGCTACACCTTC. This translates into CASSIRSGGSGYTF.